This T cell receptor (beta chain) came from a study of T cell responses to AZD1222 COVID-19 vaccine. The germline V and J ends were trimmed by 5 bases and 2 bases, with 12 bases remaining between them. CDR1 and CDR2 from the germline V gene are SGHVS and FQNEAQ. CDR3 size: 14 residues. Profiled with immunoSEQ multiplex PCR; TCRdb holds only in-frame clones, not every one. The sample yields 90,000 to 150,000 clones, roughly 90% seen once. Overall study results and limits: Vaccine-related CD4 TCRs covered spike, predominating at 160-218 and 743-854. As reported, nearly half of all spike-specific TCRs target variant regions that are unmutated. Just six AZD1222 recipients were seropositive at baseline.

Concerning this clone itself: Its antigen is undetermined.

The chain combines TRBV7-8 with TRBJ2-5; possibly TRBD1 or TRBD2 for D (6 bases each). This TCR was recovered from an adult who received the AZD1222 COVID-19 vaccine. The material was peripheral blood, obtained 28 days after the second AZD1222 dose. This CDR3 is CASSPTGAQETQYF. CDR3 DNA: TGTGCCAGCAGCCCGACGGGGGCGCAAGAGACCCAGTACTTC.